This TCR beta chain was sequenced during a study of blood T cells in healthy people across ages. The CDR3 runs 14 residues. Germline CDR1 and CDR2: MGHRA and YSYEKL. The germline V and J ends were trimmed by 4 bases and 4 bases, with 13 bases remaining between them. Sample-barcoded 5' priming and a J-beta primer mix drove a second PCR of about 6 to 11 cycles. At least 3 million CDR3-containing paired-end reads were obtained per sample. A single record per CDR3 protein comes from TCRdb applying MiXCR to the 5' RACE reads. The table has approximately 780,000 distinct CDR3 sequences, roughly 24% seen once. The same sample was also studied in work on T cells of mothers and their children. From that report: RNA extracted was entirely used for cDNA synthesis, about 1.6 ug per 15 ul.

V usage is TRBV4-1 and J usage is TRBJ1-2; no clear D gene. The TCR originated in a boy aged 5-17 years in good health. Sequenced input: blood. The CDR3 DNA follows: TGCGCCAGCAGCCCCGAGGGAACAGCCTATGGCTACACCTTC. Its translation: CASSPEGTAYGYTF.